This T cell receptor (beta chain) was documented in a study of Graves' ophthalmopathy and Graves' hyperthyroidism (dated by TCRdb to about 2018). Study-level background: Peripheral blood was collected before any treatment was given, at the time of initial diagnosis. In total, some 130 blood samples were TCR-sequenced: fewer than 50 ophthalmopathy, some 75 hyperthyroidism and around 17 hyperthyroidism-to-ophthalmopathy patients. In 6 or 7 hyperthyroidism patients, T-cell repertoires of thyroid tissue and blood were compared. To explore V-J signatures that distinguish ophthalmopathy from hyperthyroidism, a discovery set of 100 patients was enrolled, made up of 40 to 45 with ophthalmopathy and 57 with stable hyperthyroidism. The independent validation cohort included about 20 hyperthyroidism patients plus 17 patients who later progressed from hyperthyroidism to ophthalmopathy. TCR beta repertoire signatures were used to distinguish Graves' ophthalmopathy from Graves' hyperthyroidism and to predict progression to ophthalmopathy. Following sampling, methimazole starting at 30 mg daily was administered to hyperthyroidism patients, and high-dose intravenous methylprednisolone was administered to ophthalmopathy patients.

This clonotype was recorded a few times. There is no known antigen for this receptor. Per-base quality was not reported, and no clone a single base away is much larger than it. What the research found in general, with its limitations: Most of the expanded thyroid clonotypes with a frequency above 0.001 were also detected in blood, and it was suggested that the thyroid immune response may be reflected by blood repertoires. In cross-validation, the 13-signature model distinguished ophthalmopathy from stable hyperthyroidism with approximately 90% sensitivity and 81% to 82% specificity, while in the test set the corresponding values were roughly 80% and 75%. Sample size was not predetermined statistically, and investigators were not blinded to group allocation. In validation, the model predicted ophthalmopathy progression with 70.59% sensitivity and around 72% specificity; some 13 predicted patients were CT-confirmed with GO in a median of around 6.5 months.

V loses 5 bases of germline sequence and J loses 0 bases, and the interval between the two ends is 20 bases. The CDR3 numbers 18 residues from cysteine through phenylalanine. Only CDR3 DNA is held: 54 bases, read in frame from base 1. For repertoire sequencing, TCR beta CDR3 regions were amplified from RNA transcripts. HTBI primers and the Qiagen OneStep RT-PCR kit were used in a first-round RT-PCR, which was followed by a second-round multiplex PCR, size selection and purification. Sequencing of the libraries was carried out on an Illumina HiSeq2000 in paired-end mode with 100 bp reads. In the original analysis: SOAPnuke was used to process the reads, removing any read that contained adapters or uncalled bases, had a mean Phred below 15, or lacked an exact match to the constant primer or identifier. High-quality paired reads were merged with COPE v1.2.5. Each unique nucleotide sequence was defined as a clonotype, and clonotypes were aligned to IMGT TRB V, D and J references with MiTCR v1.1. The analysis was limited to V-J combinations with a frequency above 0.0001, which together covered approximately 99% of repertoires. For each V-J combination, a TCR clonal expansion and chaos score was defined as F50 clonal expansion divided by the chaos observed in the TCRdist matrix. Welch's t-statistics and random forest were used to reduce features to about a dozen V-J combinations, which were fed into a naive Bayes classifier. The Morisita-Horn index was used to measure how similar the thyroid and blood repertoires were. TCRdb reprocessing: public reads trimmed at Q25 with fastp, clones called with MiXCR, in-frame beta chains kept. Each record represents a unique CDR3 protein, reported with the most common genes and DNA among its rows. TCRdb, not the authors, supplied the V and J calls. In this sample the table shows roughly 300,000 distinct CDR3 sequences, roughly a sixth of which occur a single time. The ten biggest clones cover more than 9% of the sample.

Ophthalmopathy patients were characterized by moderately to severely active disease, a Clinical Activity Score of at least 3, a NOSPECS grade of at least 4, and a disease duration under 3 months. Patients with other autoimmune diseases, uncontrolled infections, pregnancy or lactation were excluded. Diagnosis was based on clinical symptoms, serum thyroxine, TRAb, thyroid ultrasound and orbital computed tomography. Using Ficoll-Paque density gradient centrifugation, PBMCs were isolated from 10 ml of fresh peripheral blood. Total RNA was extracted with Trizol reagent and quality-checked on an Agilent 2100 Bioanalyzer.

What was sequenced was peripheral blood. The chain employs TRBV6-7 and TRBJ1-3, with no confidently assigned D gene. TRBV6-7 belongs to the ORF category, with a function that is uncertain. The receptor was isolated from an adult man with Graves' ophthalmopathy. In nucleotide form, the sequence is TGTGCCAGCAGTACCCCCCCCCCACACGGAAACTCTGGAAACACCATATATTTT. Its product reads: CASSTPPPHGNSGNTIYF.